This T cell receptor (beta chain) was recovered during a study of vaccination effects on CD4 cells after COVID-19 (dated by TCRdb to the early 2020s). For the wider study: Each participant got two doses of an mRNA SARS-CoV-2 vaccine, either BNT162b2 or mRNA-1273. In a couple of convalescent patients, pre-vaccine samples were collected 16 days and one week ahead of the first dose, 142 and 148 days after COVID-19 diagnosis. SARS-CoV-2 spike-specific CD4+ TCR repertoires from before and after mRNA vaccination were compared in COVID-19 convalescent patients and in infection-naive vaccine recipients. The full study included some 10 COVID-19 convalescent patients and a few SARS-CoV-2-naive healthy vaccine recipients. In the study, cultures from other donors were sequenced using the Oncomine TCR Beta short-read assay on an Illumina iSeq 100.

The library relied on the immunoSEQ multiplex PCR assay. DNA from the CD4+ T cells that had been cultured and isolated underwent TCR beta CDR3 sequencing. The authors' analysis ran thus. The analysis removed non-productive TCR sequences, trimmed reads to the CDR3 region, and retained only CDR3s that were 7 or more amino acids long. The MANAFEST web app was used to identify antigen-specific clonotypes by comparing expansion in peptide wells with expansion in reference cultures. Positive clones required FDR<0.05 expansion versus reference and all other wells, odds ratio above 5, and frequency above 0.1% in two replicate wells. Clonotypes significantly expanded in SARS-CoV-2 spike wells and in at least one common cold coronavirus spike condition were defined as cross-reactive. CDR3 similarity was assessed by Levenshtein distance with the stringdist R package, and unrooted trees were built with ape in R 3.6.1. This is the immuneACCESS table as TCRdb keeps it, with only in-frame sequences that have V and J called. A part of the clones is gone; compared with another copy, unresolved V genes explain less than half, and the rest is unexplained. V and J calls and clone size are given by that table; D and trimming were obtained from the DNA. For this sample there are around 25,000 clones; about three quarters appear just once. Over 15% of the sample rests with the top ten.

The ViraFEST assay stimulated PBMC with viral peptide pools and then used TCR sequencing to identify antigen-specific CD4+ T cell clonotypes by expansion. After roughly 11 days of culture, CD4+ T cells were isolated with the EasySep CD4+ T cell isolation kit. Convalescent patients had PCR-confirmed SARS-CoV-2 infection between March and December 2020, before Alpha, Beta and Delta variants emerged in the United States. Each well held two million PBMC cultured in IMDM containing about 5.4% human AB serum, roughly 9.6 IU/ml IL-2 and gentamicin, along with 8 to 10 ug/ml peptides. Half of the culture medium was replaced with fresh IL-2-containing medium on days 3 and 7. Unless noted otherwise, every peptide stimulation condition was grown in triplicate wells. Using Ficoll-Paque Plus gradient centrifugation, PBMC were separated from whole blood and then either used fresh or cryopreserved at -140C. The overlapping peptide pools covered the spike proteins of SARS-CoV-2 as well as those of the common cold coronaviruses HCoV-NL63, HCoV-OC43 and HCoV-229E. The QIAamp micro DNA kit was used to extract genomic DNA from the cultured CD4+ T cells.

Details on this clone: The specificity of this receptor is unknown. Qualities for individual bases were not recorded, and no much larger clone is one base off.

Overall study outcomes, separate from this receptor: The study was limited by a small number of convalescent patients, and early post-infection timepoints were lacking. For convalescent patients, new clones induced by the vaccine made up most of the post-vaccine spike-reactive repertoire, and these new clones were largely distinct from the clones induced by infection. Both infection-induced and vaccine-induced clones contracted markedly at late post-vaccination timepoints, which is consistent with waning T cell responses.

The CDR3 sequence holds 14 residues, the cysteine and phenylalanine included. The read is trimmed to its CDR3 DNA, 42 bases read in frame from base 1. The germline V gene encodes CDR1 KGHDR and CDR2 SFDVKD. V is shortened by 6 bases, J by 0 bases, and the region joining them spans 7 bases. This receptor was obtained from a human donor who had a prior SARS-CoV-2 infection. The sample was CD4+ T cells from PBMCs cultured with HCoV-NL63 spike peptides, taken before COVID-19 vaccination. The sample's cell subset or site, from its label and the paper: HCoV-NL63 spike overlapping peptide pool stimulation. Recombination connected TRBV24-1 to TRBJ2-2, with the D gene uncertain. The encoded CDR3 is CATSPNANTGELFF. The DNA reads TGTGCCACCAGTCCCAATGCGAACACCGGGGAGCTGTTTTTT.